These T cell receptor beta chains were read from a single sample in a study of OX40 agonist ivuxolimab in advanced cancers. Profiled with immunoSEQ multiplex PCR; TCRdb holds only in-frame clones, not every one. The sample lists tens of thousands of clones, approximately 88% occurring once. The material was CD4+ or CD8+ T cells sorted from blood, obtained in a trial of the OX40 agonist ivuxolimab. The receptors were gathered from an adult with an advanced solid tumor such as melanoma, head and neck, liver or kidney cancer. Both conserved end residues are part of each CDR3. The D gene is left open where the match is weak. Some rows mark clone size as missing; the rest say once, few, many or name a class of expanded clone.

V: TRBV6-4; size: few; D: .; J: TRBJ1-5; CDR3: CASRTDVWPQHF; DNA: TGTGCCAGCAGGACGGACGTCTGGCCCCAGCATTTT
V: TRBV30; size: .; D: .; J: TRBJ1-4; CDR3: CAWSVGSKLFF; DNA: TGTGCCTGGAGTGTCGGATCAAAACTGTTTTTT
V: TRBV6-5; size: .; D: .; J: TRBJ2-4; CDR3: CASSYTFSGNKNIQYF; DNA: TGTGCCAGCAGTTACACCTTTAGCGGAAACAAAAACATTCAGTACTTC
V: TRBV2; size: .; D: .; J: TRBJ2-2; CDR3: CASSVGTRNTGELFF; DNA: TGTGCCAGCAGTGTGGGGACGCGAAACACCGGGGAGCTGTTTTTT
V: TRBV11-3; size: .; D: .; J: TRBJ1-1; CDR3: CASRRDLANTEAFF; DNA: TGTGCCAGCAGACGCGACTTGGCGAACACTGAAGCTTTCTTT
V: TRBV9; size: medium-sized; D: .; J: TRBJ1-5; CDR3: CASSVEPGLKPQHF; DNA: TGTGCCAGCAGCGTAGAGCCGGGTCTAAAGCCCCAGCATTTT
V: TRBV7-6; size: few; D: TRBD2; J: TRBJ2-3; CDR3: CASSSGLAGEADTQYF; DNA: TGTGCCAGCAGCTCGGGACTAGCGGGAGAAGCAGATACGCAGTATTTT
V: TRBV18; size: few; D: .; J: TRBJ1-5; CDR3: CASHRGGDQPQHF; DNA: TGTGCCAGCCACCGAGGAGGGGACCAGCCCCAGCATTTT
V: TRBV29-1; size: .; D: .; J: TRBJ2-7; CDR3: CSVRHAVREQYF; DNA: TGCAGCGTGAGGCACGCGGTAAGGGAGCAGTACTTC
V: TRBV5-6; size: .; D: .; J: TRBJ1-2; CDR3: CASSSAPRGTVHYGYTF; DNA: TGTGCCAGCAGCTCCGCGCCTAGGGGCACGGTACACTATGGCTACACCTTC
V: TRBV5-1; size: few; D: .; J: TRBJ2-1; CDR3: CASSLGGGYNEQFF; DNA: TGCGCCAGCAGCTTGGGTGGCGGCTACAATGAGCAGTTCTTC
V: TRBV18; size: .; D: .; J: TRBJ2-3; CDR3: CASSTGGTDTQYF; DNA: TGTGCCAGCTCGACGGGAGGCACAGATACGCAGTATTTT
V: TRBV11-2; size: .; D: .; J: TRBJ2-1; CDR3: CASSLEGPEQFF; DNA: TGTGCCAGCAGCTTAGAAGGGCCTGAGCAGTTCTTC
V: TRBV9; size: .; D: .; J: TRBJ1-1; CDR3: CASSARGGAYTEAFF; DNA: TGTGCCAGCAGCGCCCGGGGGGGGGCCTACACTGAAGCTTTCTTT
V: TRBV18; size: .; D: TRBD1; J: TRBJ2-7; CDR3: CATGQGATYEQYF; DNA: TGTGCCACCGGACAGGGGGCGACCTACGAGCAGTACTTC
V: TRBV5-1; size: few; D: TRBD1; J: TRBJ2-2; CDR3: CASSSVTGAQNTGELFF; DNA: TGCGCCAGCAGCTCCGTGACAGGGGCCCAGAACACCGGGGAGCTGTTTTTT